These T cell receptor beta chains were read from a single sample in a study of beta chain features in type 1 diabetes. Here immunoSEQ multiplex PCR was the method, and the copy in TCRdb shows in-frame clones only, minus some. Here the sample spans roughly 500,000 clones, about an eighth being singletons. Sequencing was done on a sample of naive CD4+ T cells from blood. These receptors were obtained from a young woman in good health. CDR3s include the opening cysteine and the closing phenylalanine or tryptophan. The D gene is left open where the match is weak. Not all rows give a size; the values are once, few, many and, for expanded clones, a class.

CDR3 DNA | CDR3 protein | V gene | clone size | CDR3 length | D gene | J gene
TGTGCCAGCAGCGTAGGGCACAATGAGCAGTTCTTC | CASSVGHNEQFF | TRBV9 | NA | 12 | NA | TRBJ2-1
TGTGCCAGCAGCCCTTGGACAGGGGATCAGCCCCAGCATTTT | CASSPWTGDQPQHF | TRBV7-9 | NA | 14 | TRBD1 | TRBJ1-5
TGCGCCAGCAGCTTGGGACAGGGGGCTGAGACCCAGTACTTC | CASSLGQGAETQYF | TRBV4-3 | few | 14 | TRBD1 | TRBJ2-5
TGTGCCAGCAGTGAATATAGGGTGTTGGAGACCCAGTACTTC | CASSEYRVLETQYF | TRBV25-1 | few | 14 | NA | TRBJ2-5
TGCGCCAGCAGTAACGACGTAGCGGGAGTGACGGGGAATGAGCAGTTCTTC | CASSNDVAGVTGNEQFF | TRBV5-1 | few | 17 | TRBD2 | TRBJ2-1
TGTGCCAGCAGCTTAGCTGGCGGGCCCAGGGCGAGTGAGCAGTTCTTC | CASSLAGGPRASEQFF | TRBV7-2 | NA | 16 | NA | TRBJ2-1
TGTGCCAGCAGAACTCTCGGACGGGGACTAAATGAAAAACTGTTTTTT | CASRTLGRGLNEKLFF | TRBV7-2 | few | 16 | NA | TRBJ1-4
TGTGCCAGCGGGCGGGGAGGGACGAACACCGGGGAGCTGTTTTTT | CASGRGGTNTGELFF | TRBV6-1 | few | 15 | TRBD2 | TRBJ2-2
TGTGCCACCGGGGGGAACAGGGTACTAGCCAAAAACATTCAGTACTTC | CATGGNRVLAKNIQYF | TRBV15 | few | 16 | NA | TRBJ2-4
TGTGCCAGCAGTTTAATCGAGGGTAACTCCTACGAGCAGTACTTC | CASSLIEGNSYEQYF | TRBV27 | few | 15 | NA | TRBJ2-7
TGTGCCAGCAGCTTAGGCCGCCGGACAGGGAGCACCTACGAGCAGTACTTC | CASSLGRRTGSTYEQYF | TRBV13 | NA | 17 | TRBD1 | TRBJ2-7
TGTGCCAGCAGCGACACTAGCGGTGCTAGCACAGATACGCAGTATTTT | CASSDTSGASTDTQYF | TRBV9 | NA | 16 | TRBD2 | TRBJ2-3
TGTGCCAGTAGAGGGGGTCTGAATCAGCCCCAGCATTTT | CASRGGLNQPQHF | TRBV19 | few | 13 | NA | TRBJ1-5
TGTGCCAGCAGAGAAAGCAGGACAGGGGGCAGCGCTGAAGCTTTCTTT | CASRESRTGGSAEAFF | TRBV2 | few | 16 | TRBD1 | TRBJ1-1
TGTGCCTGGAGTGTAATCAGGGCCTCTGGAAACACCATATATTTT | CAWSVIRASGNTIYF | TRBV30 | NA | 15 | NA | TRBJ1-3
TGTGCCAGCAGCAAAAAGGTGACAGATAGTAAAGAGACCCAGTACTTC | CASSKKVTDSKETQYF | TRBV21-1 | few | 16 | NA | TRBJ2-5
TGTGCCACGCGGACAGGGAGCACAGATACGCAGTATTTT | CATRTGSTDTQYF | TRBV6-5 | NA | 13 | TRBD1 | TRBJ2-3
TGTGCCTGGAGTGCGGGAGGGCCGGTGGGCACAGATACGCAGTATTTT | CAWSAGGPVGTDTQYF | TRBV30 | few | 16 | TRBD2 | TRBJ2-3
TGCGCCAGCAGGTTGGGGACCGCCGGGTCGGAGCCCCAGCATTTT | CASRLGTAGSEPQHF | TRBV5-1 | NA | 15 | NA | TRBJ1-5
TGCGCCAGCAGCCCGGGACAGCCAGGGACCCAGTACTTC | CASSPGQPGTQYF | TRBV4-3 | few | 13 | TRBD1 | TRBJ2-5
TGTGCCAGCTCACCGGTGAGCACAGATACGCAGTATTTT | CASSPVSTDTQYF | TRBV18 | few | 13 | NA | TRBJ2-3
TGCGCCAGCAGCCGGTTCGGAGCGGGGGCGGGAGATACGCAGTATTTT | CASSRFGAGAGDTQYF | TRBV5-1 | few | 16 | TRBD2 | TRBJ2-3
TGTGCCTGGAGCTCCCAGGGAAATGAGCAGTTCTTC | CAWSSQGNEQFF | TRBV30 | few | 12 | NA | TRBJ2-1
TGTGCCAGCAGTCCCTCCTGGGCCTACGAGCAGTACTTC | CASSPSWAYEQYF | TRBV27 | few | 13 | NA | TRBJ2-7
TGTGCCAGCAGCGGAGTAAAAAACATTCAGTACTTC | CASSGVKNIQYF | TRBV9 | once | 12 | NA | TRBJ2-4
TGTGCCACCAGCCGCCACCCGGGACAGGTCTATAATTCACCCCTCCACTTT | CATSRHPGQVYNSPLHF | TRBV15 | few | 17 | TRBD1 | TRBJ1-6
TGTCCGAAGAGGAGGCTCGTAAATCAGCCCCAGCATTTT | CPKRRLVNQPQHF | TRBV19 | NA | 13 | NA | TRBJ1-5
TGTGCCAGCTGGGCTAGCGGGAGTCGAGAGACCCAGTACTTC | CASWASGSRETQYF | TRBV27 | NA | 14 | TRBD2 | TRBJ2-5
TGTGCCAGCAGCGACGGGACAGATTTAACCTACGAGCAGTACTTC | CASSDGTDLTYEQYF | TRBV13 | few | 15 | TRBD1 | TRBJ2-7
TGTGCCAGCTCACCGAGGGACACCGGAGACACCATATATTTT | CASSPRDTGDTIYF | TRBV18 | NA | 14 | NA | TRBJ1-3
TGTGCCAGCAGCAGACAGGCAGGGCATTCACCCCTCCACTTT | CASSRQAGHSPLHF | TRBV14 | few | 14 | NA | TRBJ1-6
TGTGCCAGCAGCCCTCGTGTTGATACGCAGTATTTT | CASSPRVDTQYF | TRBV9 | few | 12 | NA | TRBJ2-3
TGCGCCAGCTCCTCTACTGCCGGGGCCTACGAGCAGTACTTC | CASSSTAGAYEQYF | TRBV5-1 | NA | 14 | NA | TRBJ2-7
TGTGCCAGCAGCCTCGCACCGGGACAATATTCACCCCTCCACTTT | CASSLAPGQYSPLHF | TRBV11-1 | few | 15 | NA | TRBJ1-6
TGTGCCAGCAGTTTGTATAATCAGCCCCAGCATTTT | CASSLYNQPQHF | TRBV7-9 | NA | 12 | NA | TRBJ1-5
TGTGCCAGCAGCTTAGCCCAGCGGGGGGGCGCAGATACGCAGTATTTT | CASSLAQRGGADTQYF | TRBV7-2 | NA | 16 | TRBD2 | TRBJ2-3
TGTGCCAGCAGCTTAGCGGTGGACATTTGGGATGGCTACACCTTC | CASSLAVDIWDGYTF | TRBV7-2 | NA | 15 | NA | TRBJ1-2
TGCGCCAGCAGCCAAGACCTAGACCGGGGCTACACCTTC | CASSQDLDRGYTF | TRBV4-3 | NA | 13 | NA | TRBJ1-2
TGCGCCAGCAGCCAAGAACTAGCGGGGCCTTACAATGAGCAGTTCTTC | CASSQELAGPYNEQFF | TRBV4-3 | few | 16 | TRBD2 | TRBJ2-1
TGTGCAAGTCGCACCAAAACTACAGGGAACGATACGCAGTATTTT | CASRTKTTGNDTQYF | TRBV12-2 | few | 15 | NA | TRBJ2-3
TGTGCCAGCAGCCCGGGACAGGGGACCTACGAGCAGTACTTC | CASSPGQGTYEQYF | TRBV6-5 | NA | 14 | TRBD1 | TRBJ2-7
TGCAGTGCTGCTGCAGGGACTGAAGCTTTCTTT | CSAAAGTEAFF | TRBV20-1 | few | 11 | NA | TRBJ1-1
TGTGCCAGCAGCTTAGTTTTGGGACTAGCAGAGACCCAGTACTTC | CASSLVLGLAETQYF | TRBV7-7 | NA | 15 | TRBD2 | TRBJ2-5
TGTGCCACCAGCAGAGTGGGCAATTCACCCCTCCACTTT | CATSRVGNSPLHF | TRBV15 | NA | 13 | NA | TRBJ1-6
TGTGCCAGCAGCCAAGAGGTTGGGTACCAAGAGACCCAGTACTTC | CASSQEVGYQETQYF | TRBV4-2 | few | 15 | NA | TRBJ2-5
TGCAGCGGCGAGCGGGGGGCCTGGGTTGAGCAGTTCTTC | CSGERGAWVEQFF | TRBV29-1 | NA | 13 | TRBD2 | TRBJ2-1
TGTGCCACCAGCAGAGATAACGCGGGGAAGAAGGTAGATACGCAGTATTTT | CATSRDNAGKKVDTQYF | TRBV15 | few | 17 | NA | TRBJ2-3
TGTGCCAGCAGTTTAGCCTCCACGGTGGACCAGTACTTC | CASSLASTVDQYF | TRBV28 | NA | 13 | NA | TRBJ2-5
TGCGCCAGCAGCTTGCGGACAAGGAACACTGAAGCTTTCTTT | CASSLRTRNTEAFF | TRBV5-1 | NA | 14 | NA | TRBJ1-1
TGTGCCAGCAGCCCCCAGCCGGATTCACCCCTCCACTTT | CASSPQPDSPLHF | TRBV7-3 | few | 13 | NA | TRBJ1-6
TGCAGCGTTTTCAGGGGGCCCACTGAAGCTTTCTTT | CSVFRGPTEAFF | TRBV29-1 | NA | 12 | TRBD1 | TRBJ1-1
TGTGCCAGCAGCTGGGCGGTCAGCGGGGGGACAGATACGCAGTATTTT | CASSWAVSGGTDTQYF | TRBV4-2 | few | 16 | TRBD2 | TRBJ2-3
TGTGCCAGCAGTCTAGCGGGGGGGCCGACAGATACGCAGTATTTT | CASSLAGGPTDTQYF | TRBV25-1 | few | 15 | TRBD2 | TRBJ2-3
TGTGCCAGCAGCTTATTGAGGGATTCACCCCTCCACTTT | CASSLLRDSPLHF | TRBV7-3 | few | 13 | NA | TRBJ1-6
TGTGCCAGCAGCCAAGATTCGGAGCCCTGGGGCAATGAGCAGTTCTTC | CASSQDSEPWGNEQFF | TRBV4-2 | NA | 16 | NA | TRBJ2-1
TGTGCCAGCAGCTTGGATGTGGAAATTGGGACCCAGTACTTC | CASSLDVEIGTQYF | TRBV5-6 | NA | 14 | NA | TRBJ2-5
TGTGCCAGCAGCTTAAGACTAGGTGAGCAGTTCTTC | CASSLRLGEQFF | TRBV7-3 | few | 12 | NA | TRBJ2-1
TGCGCCAGCAGCCAAGAGACTTTGAGTACCTATGGCTACACCTTC | CASSQETLSTYGYTF | TRBV4-1 | few | 15 | NA | TRBJ1-2
TGCGCCAGCAGCCAGACAGGCCGCACAGATACGCAGTATTTT | CASSQTGRTDTQYF | TRBV4-1 | NA | 14 | NA | TRBJ2-3
TGTGCCAGCCAACCGGGCGGGACAGGGGTCAATGAGCAGTTCTTC | CASQPGGTGVNEQFF | TRBV28 | many | 15 | TRBD1 | TRBJ2-1